This TCR beta chain derives from a study of blood T cells in healthy people across ages. V lost 1 base to trimming and J lost 3 bases; unmatched junction nucleotides: 2. Per the germline V gene, CDR1 is SGHDT and CDR2 is YYEEEE. This CDR3 has 15 amino acids. A second PCR of roughly 7 to 11 cycles used a sample-barcoded 5' primer and a J-beta primer mix. Unique molecular identifiers of 12 random nucleotides labeled each cDNA. MiXCR, run by TCRdb on the 5' RACE reads, gives a single entry per CDR3 protein. The sample carries about 640,000 distinct CDR3 sequences, under 70% recorded once. They isolated at least 6.5 million PBMCs from each sample.

Sequenced sample: blood. This sequence originates from a man between 60 and 75 years old in good health. The rearrangement joins TRBV5-6 to TRBJ1-2; the match to TRBD1 covers 11 bases. Here the CDR3 DNA reads TGTGCCAGCAGCTTGACGGGACAGGGGGACTATGGCTACACCTTC. Encoded protein: CASSLTGQGDYGYTF.